A selection of T cell receptor beta chains follows, all from one sample in a study of regulatory T cells in long-lasting Graves disease. TCRdb reprocessed the multiplex PCR reads with MiXCR, giving one entry per CDR3 protein. The data hold 350,000 to 550,000 distinct CDR3 sequences, with 14% observed a single time. The same sample was also used in a study of T cells in Graves' hyperthyroidism and ophthalmopathy.

Source: peripheral blood mononuclear cells (PBMCs), taken at new diagnosis, from a patient treated with antithyroid drugs. The origin of the receptors is a woman between 45 and 65 years old with Graves disease. Each CDR3 is given with its conserved first and last residue. The D gene is left open where the match is weak. Size values are once, few and many counts, or a class for expanded clones, and some rows have none.

size	V	J	D	CDR3	DNA
NA	TRBV4-1	TRBJ1-1	TRBD1	CASSQNRGGSTEAFF	TGCGCCAGCAGCCAAAACAGGGGTGGGAGCACTGAAGCTTTCTTT
NA	TRBV6-1	TRBJ2-7	NA	CASSEAGDNPRYEQYF	TGTGCCAGCAGTGAAGCGGGGGACAACCCGAGGTACGAGCAGTACTTC
few	TRBV5-1	TRBJ1-1	NA	CASSLERLNTEAFF	TGCGCCAGCAGCTTGGAGAGATTGAACACTGAAGCTTTCTTT
many	TRBV29-1	TRBJ1-2	TRBD1	CSAWSGQGDNYGYTF	TGCAGCGCCTGGTCCGGACAGGGGGATAACTATGGCTACACCTTC
NA	TRBV30	TRBJ2-7	NA	CAWSVPPAYEQYF	TGTGCCTGGAGTGTACCACCAGCCTACGAGCAGTACTTC
few	TRBV19	TRBJ1-1	NA	CASRPQHSGREGTEAFF	TGTGCCAGTAGACCCCAACATAGCGGCAGGGAGGGTACTGAAGCTTTCTTT
many	TRBV20-1	TRBJ2-1	NA	CSVLGGPYNEQFF	TGCAGTGTTTTGGGCGGACCTTACAATGAGCAGTTCTTC
NA	TRBV3-1	TRBJ2-1	TRBD2	CASSQATSGRNSNEQFF	TGTGCCAGCAGCCAAGCGACTAGCGGGAGAAATAGCAATGAGCAGTTCTTC
many	TRBV9	TRBJ2-5	TRBD2	CASSFGTSGVGETQYF	TGTGCCAGCAGCTTCGGGACTAGCGGGGTCGGAGAGACCCAGTACTTC
many	TRBV28	TRBJ1-2	NA	CASSPPSDSGYGYTF	TGTGCCAGCAGTCCTCCTAGTGATAGCGGCTATGGCTACACCTTC
many	TRBV6-1	TRBJ1-1	TRBD1	CASRRGSQTGIEAFF	TGTGCCAGCAGGAGGGGTTCCCAGACAGGGATCGAAGCTTTCTTT
NA	TRBV20-1	TRBJ2-1	TRBD2	CSARDRLAGATYNEQFF	TGCAGTGCTAGAGATAGGCTAGCGGGCGCTACCTACAATGAGCAGTTCTTC
few	TRBV3-1	TRBJ1-3	NA	CASSQEILSSGNTIYF	TGTGCCAGCAGCCAGGAAATCCTATCCTCTGGAAACACCATATATTTT
NA	TRBV14	TRBJ2-7	NA	CASSQSGKGSYEQYF	TGTGCCAGCAGCCAAAGTGGAAAGGGTTCCTACGAGCAGTACTTC
NA	TRBV27	TRBJ2-1	TRBD1	CASRTGTGDYNEQFF	TGTGCCAGCAGAACCGGGACAGGGGACTACAATGAGCAGTTCTTC
few	TRBV6-1	TRBJ2-1	TRBD1	CASSRTGGRNEQFF	TGTGCCAGCAGCCGGACAGGGGGGAGGAATGAGCAGTTCTTC
few	TRBV4-1	TRBJ1-1	TRBD1	CASSQGTGPLAFF	TGCGCCAGCAGCCAAGGGACAGGCCCATTAGCTTTCTTT
NA	TRBV6-2/TRBV6-3	TRBJ2-1	NA	CASSSSQVREQFF	TGTGCCAGCAGTTCTAGCCAGGTCAGGGAGCAGTTCTTC
NA	TRBV12-3/TRBV12-4	TRBJ2-7	NA	CASRGTGYEQYF	TGTGCCAGCAGGGGGACTGGCTACGAGCAGTACTTC
many	TRBV6-9	TRBJ1-1	TRBD1	CASSSDRGNTEAFF	TGTGCCAGCAGTTCGGACAGGGGGAACACTGAAGCTTTCTTT
few	TRBV7-9	TRBJ1-3	NA	CASSLVHSPGNTIYF	TGTGCCAGCAGCTTAGTTCATTCCCCAGGAAACACCATATATTTT
few	TRBV6-2/TRBV6-3	TRBJ1-1	TRBD1	CASILGQGNTEAFF	TGTGCCAGCATCCTAGGACAGGGGAACACTGAAGCTTTCTTT
NA	TRBV6-4	TRBJ1-3	NA	CASSYSDSYSGNTIYF	TGTGCCAGCAGTTACTCGGACAGCTACTCTGGAAACACCATATATTTT
many	TRBV14	TRBJ1-4	NA	CASSQGRGANEKLFF	TGTGCCAGCAGCCAAGGACGGGGGGCGAATGAAAAACTGTTTTTT
NA	TRBV27	TRBJ2-7	TRBD2	CASRGTSVEQYF	TGTGCCAGCAGAGGGACTAGCGTCGAGCAGTACTTC
many	TRBV28	TRBJ2-7	TRBD1	CASSATGTGRYEQYF	TGTGCCAGCAGTGCAACCGGGACAGGGCGCTACGAGCAGTACTTC
many	TRBV24-1	TRBJ1-1	NA	CATRSGDLNTEAFF	TGTGCCACCAGATCGGGAGATTTGAACACTGAAGCTTTCTTT
few	TRBV12-3/TRBV12-4	TRBJ1-2	NA	CASSTDPDTRGYTF	TGTGCCAGCAGTACAGACCCGGACACTAGAGGCTACACCTTC
many	TRBV24-1	TRBJ2-7	NA	CATSEGDRSSYEQYF	TGTGCCACCAGTGAGGGAGACAGAAGCTCCTACGAGCAGTACTTC
few	TRBV29-1	TRBJ1-5	NA	CSVEEGGASNQPQHF	TGCAGCGTTGAAGAGGGAGGGGCGAGCAATCAGCCCCAGCATTTT
NA	TRBV4-1	TRBJ2-3	NA	CASSTIAASTDTQYF	TGCGCCAGCAGCACGATAGCGGCTAGCACAGATACGCAGTATTTT
few	TRBV7-9	TRBJ2-4	NA	CASSFFGGNIQYF	TGTGCCAGCAGCTTCTTTGGAGGCAACATTCAGTACTTC
many	TRBV12-3/TRBV12-4	TRBJ2-7	NA	CASSLAAHSYEQYF	TGTGCCAGCAGTTTAGCGGCTCACTCCTACGAGCAGTACTTC
many	TRBV7-6	TRBJ1-6	TRBD1	CASSSLAGTDNSPLHF	TGTGCCAGCAGCTCCTTGGCCGGGACAGATAATTCACCCCTCCACTTT
many	TRBV7-9	TRBJ2-2	NA	CASSLSQNTGELFF	TGTGCCAGCAGCTTATCCCAGAACACCGGGGAGCTGTTTTTT
many	TRBV9	TRBJ2-7	TRBD2	CASSVAASGIYEQYF	TGTGCCAGCAGCGTAGCGGCTAGCGGGATCTACGAGCAGTACTTC
many	TRBV7-9	TRBJ2-5	NA	CASREGGLTSQETQYF	TGTGCCAGCAGGGAGGGGGGCCTAACCTCCCAAGAGACCCAGTACTTC
NA	TRBV2	TRBJ1-1	NA	CASSMGGAGRYTEAFF	TGTGCCAGCAGTATGGGGGGCGCTGGTCGATACACTGAAGCTTTCTTT
many	TRBV12-3/TRBV12-4	TRBJ2-1	TRBD2	CASSPGTSGTEQFF	TGTGCCAGCAGCCCCGGGACTAGCGGGACTGAGCAGTTCTTC
many	TRBV3-1	TRBJ1-4	NA	CASSQQGLREKLFF	TGTGCCAGCAGCCAACAGGGGTTGCGTGAAAAACTGTTTTTT
many	TRBV27	TRBJ2-2	TRBD1	CASSVTRQGGATGELFF	TGTGCCAGCAGTGTCACTCGACAGGGCGGCGCCACCGGGGAGCTGTTTTTT
once	TRBV20-1	TRBJ2-1	NA	CSAPLVGEQFF	TGCAGTGCCCCCTTGGTGGGTGAGCAGTTCTTC
many	TRBV12-3/TRBV12-4	TRBJ1-1	NA	CASSRRELNTEAFF	TGTGCCAGCAGCCGCAGGGAATTGAACACTGAAGCTTTCTTT
many	TRBV30	TRBJ2-1	NA	CAWSEGEGGYNEQFF	TGTGCCTGGAGTGAGGGGGAGGGCGGGTACAATGAGCAGTTCTTC
NA	TRBV19	TRBJ1-5	NA	CASSTAGRVSNQPQHF	TGTGCCAGTAGTACCGCCGGACGGGTTAGCAATCAGCCCCAGCATTTT
NA	TRBV7-2	TRBJ2-3	NA	CASSPEGYTQYF	TGTGCCAGCAGCCCGGAGGGGTATACGCAGTATTTT
NA	TRBV5-5	TRBJ2-7	TRBD2	CASRPAGGLGYTYEQYF	TGTGCCAGCAGACCAGCGGGAGGGCTTGGGTATACCTACGAGCAGTACTTC
many	TRBV5-1	TRBJ2-7	NA	CASSLSGAESDEQYF	TGCGCCAGCAGCTTGTCAGGGGCAGAATCCGACGAGCAGTACTTC
NA	TRBV28	TRBJ2-1	NA	CASSLYSAKGNKQFF	TGTGCCAGCAGTTTATATAGCGCAAAAGGTAATAAGCAGTTCTTC
once	TRBV3-1	TRBJ2-5	TRBD1	CASSQDLQGAGETQYF	TGTGCCAGCAGCCAAGATCTTCAGGGGGCGGGGGAGACCCAGTACTTC
many	TRBV19	TRBJ1-1	TRBD1	CASSPRDRVLTEAFF	TGTGCCAGTAGTCCCCGGGACAGGGTTTTGACTGAAGCTTTCTTT